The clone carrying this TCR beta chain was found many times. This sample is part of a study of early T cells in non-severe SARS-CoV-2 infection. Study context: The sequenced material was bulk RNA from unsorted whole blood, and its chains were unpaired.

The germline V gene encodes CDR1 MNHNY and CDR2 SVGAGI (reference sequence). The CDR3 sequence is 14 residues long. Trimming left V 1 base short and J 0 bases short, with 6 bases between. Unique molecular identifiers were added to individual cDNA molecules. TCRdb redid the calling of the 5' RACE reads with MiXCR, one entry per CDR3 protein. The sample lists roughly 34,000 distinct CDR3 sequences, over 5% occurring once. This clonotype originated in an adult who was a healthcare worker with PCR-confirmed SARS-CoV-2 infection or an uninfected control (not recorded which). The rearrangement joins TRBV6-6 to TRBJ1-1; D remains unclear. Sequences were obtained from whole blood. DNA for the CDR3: TGTGCCAGCAGTTACTTTGGAATGAACACTGAAGCTTTCTTT. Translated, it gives CASSYFGMNTEAFF.